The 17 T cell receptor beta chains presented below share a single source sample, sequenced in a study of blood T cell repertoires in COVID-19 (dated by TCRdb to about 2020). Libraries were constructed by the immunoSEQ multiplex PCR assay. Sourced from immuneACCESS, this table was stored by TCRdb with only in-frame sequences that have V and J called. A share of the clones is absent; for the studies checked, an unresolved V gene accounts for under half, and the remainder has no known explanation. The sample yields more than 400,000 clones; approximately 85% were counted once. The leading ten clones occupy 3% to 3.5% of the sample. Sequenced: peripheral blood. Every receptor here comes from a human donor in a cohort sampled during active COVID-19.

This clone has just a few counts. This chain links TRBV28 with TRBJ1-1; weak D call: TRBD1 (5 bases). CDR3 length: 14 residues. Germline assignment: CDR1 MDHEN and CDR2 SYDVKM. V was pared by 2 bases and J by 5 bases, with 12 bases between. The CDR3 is CASSLPAGRTEAFF. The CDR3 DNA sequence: TGTGCCAGCAGTTTACCAGCAGGGAGGACTGAAGCTTTCTTT.

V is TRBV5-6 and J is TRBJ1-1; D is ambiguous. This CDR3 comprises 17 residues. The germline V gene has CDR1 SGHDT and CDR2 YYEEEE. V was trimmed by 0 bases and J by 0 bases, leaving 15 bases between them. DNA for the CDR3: TGTGCCAGCAGCTTGGGCCAGCGGAGGATTATGAACACTGAAGCTTTCTTT. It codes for CASSLGQRRIMNTEAFF.

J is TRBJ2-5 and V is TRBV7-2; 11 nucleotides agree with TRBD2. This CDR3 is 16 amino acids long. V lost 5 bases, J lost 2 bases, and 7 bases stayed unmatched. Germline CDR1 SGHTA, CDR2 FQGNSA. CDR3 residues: CASSLRLAGSQETQYF. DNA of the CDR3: TGTGCCAGCAGCCTACGACTAGCGGGGTCACAAGAGACCCAGTACTTC.

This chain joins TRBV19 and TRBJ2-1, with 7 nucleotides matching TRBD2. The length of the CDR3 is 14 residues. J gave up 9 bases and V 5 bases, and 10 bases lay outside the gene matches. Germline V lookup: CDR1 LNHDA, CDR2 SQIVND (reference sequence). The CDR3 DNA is TGTGCCAGTAGTCCTCCGGCGGGAGAGGGTGAGCAGTTCTTC. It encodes CASSPPAGEGEQFF.

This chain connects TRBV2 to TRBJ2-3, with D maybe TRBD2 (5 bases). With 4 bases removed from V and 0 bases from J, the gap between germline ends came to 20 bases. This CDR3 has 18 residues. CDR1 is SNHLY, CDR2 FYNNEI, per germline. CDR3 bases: TGTGCCAGCAGTGGAGGGATGAGTGATAAGAGTAGCACAGATACGCAGTATTTT. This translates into CASSGGMSDKSSTDTQYF.

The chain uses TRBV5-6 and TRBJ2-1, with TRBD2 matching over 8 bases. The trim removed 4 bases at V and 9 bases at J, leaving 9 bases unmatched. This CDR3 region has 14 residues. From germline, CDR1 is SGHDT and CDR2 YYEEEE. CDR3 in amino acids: CASSGGLVGREQFF. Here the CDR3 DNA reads TGTGCCAGCAGCGGGGGACTAGTCGGGCGTGAGCAGTTCTTC.

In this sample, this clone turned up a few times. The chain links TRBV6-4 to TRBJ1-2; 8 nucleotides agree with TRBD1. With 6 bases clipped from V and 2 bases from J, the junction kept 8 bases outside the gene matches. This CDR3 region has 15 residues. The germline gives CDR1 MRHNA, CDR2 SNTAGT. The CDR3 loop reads CASSRSDRANYGYTF. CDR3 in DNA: TGTGCCAGCAGCCGATCGGACAGGGCGAACTATGGCTACACCTTC.

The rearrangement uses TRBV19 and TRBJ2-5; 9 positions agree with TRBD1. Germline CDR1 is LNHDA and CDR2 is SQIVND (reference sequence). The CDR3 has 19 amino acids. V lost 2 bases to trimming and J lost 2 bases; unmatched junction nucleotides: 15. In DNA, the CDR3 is TGTGCCAGTAGTATACGGTTGCGGACAGGGGCCTGGTCGCAAGAGACCCAGTACTTC. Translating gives CASSIRLRTGAWSQETQYF.

CDR3 in amino acids: CASSLLTGAATDTQYF. The CDR3 DNA sequence: TGTGCCAGCAGCCTACTTACAGGGGCGGCCACAGATACGCAGTATTTT. The genes are TRBV14 and TRBJ2-3; 7 bases align to TRBD1. CDR3 size: 16 residues. J gave up 2 bases and V 4 bases, and 9 bases lay outside the gene matches. CDR1 and CDR2 from the germline V gene are SGHDN and FVKESK.

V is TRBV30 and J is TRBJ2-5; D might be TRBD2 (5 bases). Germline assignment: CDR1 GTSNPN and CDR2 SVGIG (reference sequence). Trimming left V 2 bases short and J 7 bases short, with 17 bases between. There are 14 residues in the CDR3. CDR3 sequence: CAWSSQEVMGTQYF. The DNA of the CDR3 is TGTGCCTGGAGTAGCCAGGAGGTAATGGGGACCCAGTACTTC. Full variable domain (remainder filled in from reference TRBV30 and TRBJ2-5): SQTIHQWPATLVQPVGSPLSLECTVEGTSNPNLYWYRQAAGRGLQLLFYSVGIGQISSEVPQNLSASRPQDRQFILSSKKLLLSDSGFYLCAWSSQEVMGTQYFGPGTRLLVL.

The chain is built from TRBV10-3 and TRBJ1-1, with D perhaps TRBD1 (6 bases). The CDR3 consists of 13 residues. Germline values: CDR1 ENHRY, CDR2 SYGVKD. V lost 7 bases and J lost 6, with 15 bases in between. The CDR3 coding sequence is TGTGCCATCACGGCAGGGGTACCCGCTGAAGCTTTCTTT. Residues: CAITAGVPAEAFF.

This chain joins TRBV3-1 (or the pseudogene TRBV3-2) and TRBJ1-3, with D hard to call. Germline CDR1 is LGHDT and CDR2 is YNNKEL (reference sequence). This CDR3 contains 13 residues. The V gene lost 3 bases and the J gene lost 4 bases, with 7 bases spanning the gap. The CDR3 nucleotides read TGTGCCAGCAGCCATCCAGAAGGAAACACCATATATTTT. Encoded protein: CASSHPEGNTIYF.

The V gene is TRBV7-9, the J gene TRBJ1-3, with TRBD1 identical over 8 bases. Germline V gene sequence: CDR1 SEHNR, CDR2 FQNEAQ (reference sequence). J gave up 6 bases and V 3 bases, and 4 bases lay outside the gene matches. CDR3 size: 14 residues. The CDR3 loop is CASSFGQGANTIYF. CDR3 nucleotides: TGTGCCAGCAGCTTCGGTCAGGGGGCAAACACCATATATTTT. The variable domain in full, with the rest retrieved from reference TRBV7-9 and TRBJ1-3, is DTGVSQNPRHKITKRGQNVTFRCDPISEHNRLYWYRQTLGQGPEFLTYFQNEAQLEKSRLLSDRFSAERPKGSFSTLEIQRTEQGDSAMYLCASSFGQGANTIYFGEGSWLTVV.

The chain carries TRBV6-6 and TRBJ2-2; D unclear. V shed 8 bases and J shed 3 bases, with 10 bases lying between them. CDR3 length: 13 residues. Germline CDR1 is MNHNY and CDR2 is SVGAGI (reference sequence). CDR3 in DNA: TGTGCCAGCTGGGCCAGCTACACCGGGGAGCTGTTTTTT. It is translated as CASWASYTGELFF.

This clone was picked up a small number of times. The CDR3 region is CASSSLAGREQFF. CDR3 bases: TGTGCCAGCAGCTCCTTAGCCGGCCGGGAGCAGTTCTTC. The J gene is TRBJ2-1, the V gene TRBV5-4, with no clear D. There are 13 residues in the CDR3. V was cut by 3 bases and J by 10 bases, with 14 bases left in between. CDR1 is SGHNT and CDR2 is YYREEE in the germline V gene (reference sequence).

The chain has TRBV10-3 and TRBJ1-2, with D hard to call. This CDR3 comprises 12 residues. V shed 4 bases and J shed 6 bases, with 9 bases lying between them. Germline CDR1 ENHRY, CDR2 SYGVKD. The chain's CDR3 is CAISGTDDGYTF. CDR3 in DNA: TGTGCCATCAGTGGCACAGATGATGGCTACACCTTC.

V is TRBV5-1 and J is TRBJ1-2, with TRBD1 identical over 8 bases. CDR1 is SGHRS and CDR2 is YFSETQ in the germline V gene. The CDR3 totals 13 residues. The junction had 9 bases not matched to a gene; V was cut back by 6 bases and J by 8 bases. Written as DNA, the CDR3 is TGCGCCAGCACTCTACAGGGGGTTCGCGGCTACACCTTC. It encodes CASTLQGVRGYTF.